The clone carrying this T cell receptor beta chain was counted between two and nine times. Antigen unknown. These data are taken from a study of cytomegalovirus exposure and HLA in healthy donors. Primers for the PCR totalled 60 Vbeta and 13 Jbeta. Data came from immunoSEQ multiplex PCR; TCRdb stores just in-frame clones and leaves some out. Of approximately 150,000 clones in the sample, over 65% were seen once. With 0 bases removed from V and 0 bases from J, the gap between germline ends came to 9 bases. This CDR3 is 16 amino acids long. Germline V gene sequence: CDR1 SGHDT, CDR2 YYEEEE. Notes on the study in general: In a later analysis, several top co-occurrence clusters appeared linked to parvovirus B19, influenza, CMV and Epstein-Barr virus.

The chain joins TRBV5-6 to TRBJ2-2; D is uncertain. The sample was PBMCs. This TCR was recovered from a female donor in good health and CMV-seronegative. In DNA, the CDR3 is TGTGCCAGCAGCTTGGGCCCGACAACGAACACCGGGGAGCTGTTTTTT. Translated, it gives CASSLGPTTNTGELFF.